This T cell receptor (beta chain) appears in the sequencing data of a study of blood T cell repertoires in COVID-19. Study-wide background: Italy, Spain and the United States were the sources of the convalescent and acute COVID-19 samples. Sample material is recorded as cDNA or gDNA derived from T cells, B-cell-depleted T cells, or PBMCs.

Methods used by the authors: It was from reference gene primer amplification that nucleated cell counts were estimated. This table comes from immunoSEQ multiplex PCR, and its TCRdb copy is limited to in-frame clones, with some not included. V and J calls and clone size are given by that table; D and trimming were obtained from the DNA. The sample contains approximately 81,000 clones, approximately 78% of which appear only once. The ends were cut back, 2 bases at V and 0 bases at J, with 13 bases in the middle. The length of the CDR3 is 16 residues. Germline loops: CDR1 SGHDN, CDR2 FVKESK. Input material: peripheral blood. The V gene is TRBV14, the J gene TRBJ1-1; no firm D call. This clonotype originated in a human donor in a cohort sampled during active COVID-19. This CDR3 is CASSQIRPKVNTEAFF. The CDR3 nucleotides read TGTGCCAGCAGCCAAATCAGGCCAAAAGTGAACACTGAAGCTTTCTTT.